This record covers a single TCR beta chain. The ends were cut back, 5 bases at V and 3 bases at J, with 10 bases in the middle. The CDR3 loop spans 13 amino acids. From RNA transcripts, TCR beta CDR3 regions were amplified. TCR CDR3 underwent first-round RT-PCR with the HTBI primer set. From the multiplex PCR reads, TCRdb called clonotypes with MiXCR, one entry per CDR3 protein. The sample carries roughly 93,000 distinct CDR3 sequences, about 40% recorded once. The data belong to a study of T cells in Graves' hyperthyroidism and ophthalmopathy. The sequence was obtained from a woman aged 30 to 39 with Graves' hyperthyroidism. V and J are TRBV12-3 or TRBV12-4 and TRBJ1-2; no clear D gene. What was sequenced was peripheral blood or thyroid tissue (not recorded which). CDR3 bases: TGTGCCAGCAGTGAAGGAGGGTACTATGGCTACACCTTC. Protein product: CASSEGGYYGYTF.